This note documents a single T cell receptor beta chain sequence. The antigen this receptor binds is unknown. The sample holds no much larger clone one base away, and base qualities are not on file. These data come from a study of cytomegalovirus exposure and HLA in healthy donors (dated by TCRdb to 2016 to 2017). As for the study more broadly: An earlier analysis of some 550 of the donors reported approximately 290 Gb of sequence data and about 100 million unique TCR beta sequences from about 180 million T cells. Among the roughly 400 genotyped donors, roughly 80% belonged to the genetic ancestry cluster associated with self-reported Caucasian donors. The study aimed to test whether signatures of past pathogen exposure could be identified by cataloging public T cell receptors. Among some 410 genotyped donors of the cohort, an average of about 220,000 unique TCR beta nucleotide sequences was sequenced per donor, of which 15% to 20% were non-productive. An early release that covered roughly 600 HLA-typed donors contained approximately 300 gigabases of sequencing data and 65 million to 100 million unique TCR sequences. Besides the first cohort of more than 650 subjects, a separate validation cohort made up of 120 different subjects was used. All discovery cohort repertoires had been generated on a single sequencing platform. Rather than using new phenotypic data, the later analysis identified candidate immune exposures from TCR beta sequences and from how often those sequences occurred across donors. HLA typing included class I and class II loci at four-digit resolution. To predict cytomegalovirus infection status, the study combined high-throughput TCR immunosequencing, statistical association of individual TCRs with disease status, and machine learning. An earlier analysis of nearly 600 of the donors applied high-throughput TCR beta sequencing to assess whether each TCR beta V gene segment acted as functional or pseudogenic. Because of strong linkage in the cohort, roughly five DR-DQ haplotypes were treated as single units for association and clustering. The number of typed donors differed by locus: 629-630 for A, B, C, DRB1 and DQB1; 522 for DQA1; approximately 600 for DPA1; and around 450 for DPB1. Donor age, sex, ethnicity and CMV serostatus were collected together with the repertoire data. To study patterns of TCR occurrence, a later analysis re-analyzed previously published TCR beta repertoires from several hundred donors and added high-resolution HLA genotyping. Using immunosequencing, the study profiled T cell repertoires from 500 to 800 subjects and related those repertoires to cytomegalovirus serostatus. A later genetic analysis took genome-wide SNP genotypes for about 55% of the 666 donors and used that subset as a discovery cohort.

In total, 666 healthy bone marrow donors made up the cohort. Cohort members were all nominally healthy when sampled, although unrecorded immune exposures were likely present. The donor tested CMV seronegative and was one of the 352 seronegative cohort members. Each donor provided a peripheral blood sample, and peripheral blood mononuclear cells were used for TCR beta sequencing. The Qiagen DNeasy Blood Extraction Kit was used to extract genomic DNA from the blood cell samples. Results and caveats for the whole study, not just this receptor: Across donors, most TCR sequences were observed very rarely, whereas some public TCRs were present in many individuals. A few of the identified cytomegalovirus-associated TCR beta chains were confirmed in vitro to be specific for cytomegalovirus antigens. Sequencing depth was assumed to be roughly uniform across donors in the presence/absence analyses, though that assumption may not hold. In this cohort, only TCR beta chains were sequenced, and detectable features were limited by the absence of alpha or paired-chain data. Because the 87-base-pair reads could not distinguish some IMGT-functional V segments, including TRBV6-2 and TRBV6-3, those segments were excluded. According to a later analysis, parvovirus B19, influenza, CMV and Epstein-Barr virus appeared linked to several top co-occurrence clusters. The only immune exposure information available for the cohort was CMV serostatus. In a later analysis, HLA-associated TCR beta chains showed more clonal expansion and lower generation probabilities than non-associated chains that were equally common. In both the original and validation cohorts, the classifier was reported to diagnose cytomegalovirus status with high specificity and sensitivity. Broadly in line with IMGT annotations, most TCR beta V segments showed up in productive rearrangements about 90% or about 30% of the time in an earlier analysis of approximately 640 of the donors. Strong co-occurrence of HLA alleles, especially DR and DQ, made assigning TCR associations to individual alleles difficult. The authors suggested that the approach could potentially be generalized to other disease states and immunological phenotypes. According to a later genetic analysis, donors in an Asian-associated ancestry cluster had fewer N-insertions in productive TCRs than the approximately 700-donor mean. A further reported finding was that TCR beta sequences accurately predicted the HLA-A and HLA-B alleles for most subjects in the first cohort. About 17 rarely observed V segments, including chromosome 9 orphons, were excluded from the earlier analysis of just under 600 of the donors because counts were too low. In a later analysis, TCR association rates were found to vary across HLA loci, with the most associated TCRs seen for DRB1 alleles and the fewest for HLA-C alleles. Because HLA typing was unavailable for some donors at each locus, only the typed subset was used in association tests. The study listed 164 TCR beta chains as associated with cytomegalovirus. A group of highly shared sequence variants was considered likely to be a technical artifact of the sequencing pipeline. Correlated functional status among segregating V segments might reflect linkage disequilibrium, but an unknown experimental factor could not be ruled out. V-gene and J-gene trimming of TCR beta chains was associated with a missense DCLRE1C variant in a later genetic analysis, and the association was replicated in an independent cohort. Most CMV-associated TCR beta chains appeared to be HLA-restricted in a later analysis, and the HLA associations seemed to be driven largely by CMV exposure. In a later analysis, 15,000 to 20,000 TCR beta sequences were associated with specific HLA alleles at a false discovery rate of 0.05.

The CDR3 runs 18 amino acids, cysteine and phenylalanine included. The kept DNA is CDR3 alone, 54 bases in frame from the first base. CDR1 and CDR2, per the germline V gene (reference sequence), are WNHNN and SYGVQD. Trimming removed 2 bases from V and 1 base from J, leaving 20 bases between the germline ends. The library was built by means of the immunoSEQ multiplex PCR assay. The multiplex PCR relied on a mix of 60 forward primers for TCR Vbeta segments and 13 reverse primers for TCR Jbeta segments. The CDR3 region of rearranged TCR beta genes was amplified from genomic DNA with a multiplex PCR assay. The Illumina HiSeq System was used to sequence the amplified TCR beta libraries as 87-base-pair reads. The authors' analysis ran thus. In a later analysis, 70 million to 95 million unique TCR beta chains were counted across the approximately 640 repertoires, and approximately 9.9 million of these chains were shared by at least two donors. Raw reads were error-corrected and collapsed into unique sequences by a nearest-neighbor algorithm in which closely related sequences were merged to remove PCR and sequencing errors. V, D and J gene segments were assigned by aligning CDR3 sequences to IMGT reference sequences. For a sequence to be retained, a match of at least six nucleotides to both a V gene segment and a J gene segment was required. Rearrangements were called productive when the CDR3 lacked stop codons and stayed in frame with V and J; all others were non-productive. CDR3 was defined according to IMGT convention as the region running from the second conserved V-encoded cysteine to the conserved J-encoded phenylalanine. Sequences without an unambiguous match to a single V gene segment were excluded from the earlier analysis of several hundred of the donors. In an earlier analysis of roughly 500 of the donors, V segments were called functional above 56.7% productive rearrangements and were called segregating when the between-donor standard deviation exceeded 5%. A statistical classification framework was built for diagnosing cytomegalovirus status from the catalog of TCR beta chain sequences. A later analysis assigned V and J genes by comparing TCR nucleotide sequences with IMGT/GENE-DB human TR gene sequences. A later analysis assigned CDR3 sequences and most-parsimonious VDJ recombination scenarios with the TCRdist pipeline. In a later analysis, each TCR beta chain was defined by its CDR3 amino acid sequence together with its V-gene family, and reads without a unique V-gene family were excluded. In a later analysis, 500 to 650 highly shared, low-generation-probability nucleotide sequences were removed to address suspected cross-contamination and a sequencing artifact. A later analysis calculated a clonal expansion index for each public chain from normalized within-repertoire ranks of inferred template counts. In a later analysis, generation probabilities were computed with a VDJ recombination model fitted to out-of-frame rearrangements, and the resulting probabilities were checked against IGoR. In a later analysis, hypergeometric tests were used to score TCR-TCR, TCR-HLA and TCR-CMV co-occurrence, with a repertoire-size bias correction applied to TCR pairs. False discovery rates were estimated in a later analysis by permuting HLA or CMV assignments 20 times. A later analysis grouped co-occurring TCRs with DBSCAN, adding TCRdist sequence similarity when clustering within HLA-allele-positive subsets. Repertoires with fewer than 30,000 or more than 120,000 public chains were left out of co-occurrence clustering, as were five repertoires with anomalous nucleotide sharing. Sourced from immuneACCESS, this table was stored by TCRdb with only in-frame sequences that have V and J called. A share of the clones is absent; for the studies checked, an unresolved V gene accounts for under half, and the remainder has no known explanation. The V and J calls and the clone size are those of that table, but D and trimming were determined from the DNA. The sample has 95,000 to 150,000 clones on record, around four fifths of them singletons. The ten top clones hold around 4% of the sample.

This receptor was taken from a woman between 40 and 50 years old in good health and CMV-seronegative. Rearrangement joined TRBV10-1 to TRBJ1-2; the D gene is possibly TRBD1, with 5 bases matching. The sequencing input was PBMCs. The sequenced DNA is TGCGCCAGCAGTGAGAACAGGTTCAAGGTCTCGAATAACTATGGCTACACCTTC. The translation is CASSENRFKVSNNYGYTF.